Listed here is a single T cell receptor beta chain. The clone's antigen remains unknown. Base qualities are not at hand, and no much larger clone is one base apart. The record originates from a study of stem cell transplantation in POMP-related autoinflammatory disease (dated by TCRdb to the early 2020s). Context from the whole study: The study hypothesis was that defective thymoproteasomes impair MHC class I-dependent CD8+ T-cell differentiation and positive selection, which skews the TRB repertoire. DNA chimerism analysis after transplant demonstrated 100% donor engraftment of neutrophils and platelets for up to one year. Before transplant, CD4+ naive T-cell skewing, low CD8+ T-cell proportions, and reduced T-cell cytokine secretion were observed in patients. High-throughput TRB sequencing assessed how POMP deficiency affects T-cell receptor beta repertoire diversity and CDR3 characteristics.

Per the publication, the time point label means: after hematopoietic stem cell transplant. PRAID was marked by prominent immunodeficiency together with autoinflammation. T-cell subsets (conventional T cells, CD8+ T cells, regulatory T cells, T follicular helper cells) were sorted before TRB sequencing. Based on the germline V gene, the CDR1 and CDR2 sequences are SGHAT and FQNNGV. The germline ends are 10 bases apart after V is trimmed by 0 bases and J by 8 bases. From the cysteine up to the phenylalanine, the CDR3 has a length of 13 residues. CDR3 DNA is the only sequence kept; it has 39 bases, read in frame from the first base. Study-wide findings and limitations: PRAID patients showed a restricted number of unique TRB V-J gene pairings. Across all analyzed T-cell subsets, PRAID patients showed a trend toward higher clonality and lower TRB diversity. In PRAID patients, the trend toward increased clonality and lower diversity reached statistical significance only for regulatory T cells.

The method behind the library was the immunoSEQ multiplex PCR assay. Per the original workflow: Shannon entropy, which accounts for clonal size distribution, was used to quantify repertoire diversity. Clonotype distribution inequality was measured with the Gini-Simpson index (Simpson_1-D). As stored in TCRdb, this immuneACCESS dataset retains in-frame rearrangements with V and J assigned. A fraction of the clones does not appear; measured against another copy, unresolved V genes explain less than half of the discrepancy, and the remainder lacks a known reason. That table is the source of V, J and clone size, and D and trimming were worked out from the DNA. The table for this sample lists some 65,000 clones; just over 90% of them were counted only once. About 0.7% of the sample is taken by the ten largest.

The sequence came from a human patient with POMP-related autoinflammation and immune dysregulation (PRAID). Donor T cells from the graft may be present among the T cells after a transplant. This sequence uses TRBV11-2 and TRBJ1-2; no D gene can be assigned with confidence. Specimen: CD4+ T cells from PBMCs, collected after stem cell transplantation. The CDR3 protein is CASSLDLRSGYTF. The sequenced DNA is TGTGCCAGCAGCTTAGATCTCAGGTCAGGCTACACCTTC.